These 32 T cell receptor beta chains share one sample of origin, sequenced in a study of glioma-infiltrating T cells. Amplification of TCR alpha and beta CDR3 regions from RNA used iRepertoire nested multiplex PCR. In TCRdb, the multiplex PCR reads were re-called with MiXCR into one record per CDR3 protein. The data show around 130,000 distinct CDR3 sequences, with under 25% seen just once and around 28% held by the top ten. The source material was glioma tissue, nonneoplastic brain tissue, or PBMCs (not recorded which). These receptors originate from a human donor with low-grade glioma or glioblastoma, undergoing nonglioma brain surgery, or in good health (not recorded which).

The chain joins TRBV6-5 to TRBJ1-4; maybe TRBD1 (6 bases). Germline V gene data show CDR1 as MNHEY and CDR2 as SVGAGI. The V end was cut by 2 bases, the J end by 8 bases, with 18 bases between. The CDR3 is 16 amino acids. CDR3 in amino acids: CASSYEGGGGREKLFF. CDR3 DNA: TGTGCCAGCAGTTACGAAGGCGGGGGCGGGAGGGAAAAACTGTTTTTT.

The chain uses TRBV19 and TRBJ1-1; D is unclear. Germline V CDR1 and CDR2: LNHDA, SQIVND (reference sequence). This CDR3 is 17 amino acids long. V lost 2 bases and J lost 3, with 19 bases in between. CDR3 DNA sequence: TGTGCCAGTAGTATAAACTTCCCCCCGGGCCAGGACACTGAAGCTTTCTTT. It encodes CASSINFPPGQDTEAFF.

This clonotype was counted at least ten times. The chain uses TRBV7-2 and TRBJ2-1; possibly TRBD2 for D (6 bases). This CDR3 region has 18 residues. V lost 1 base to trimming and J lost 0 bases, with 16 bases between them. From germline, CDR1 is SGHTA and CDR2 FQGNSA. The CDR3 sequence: CASSLGASALGSYNEQFF. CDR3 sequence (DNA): TGTGCCAGCAGCTTAGGGGCTAGCGCCTTGGGCTCCTACAATGAGCAGTTCTTC.

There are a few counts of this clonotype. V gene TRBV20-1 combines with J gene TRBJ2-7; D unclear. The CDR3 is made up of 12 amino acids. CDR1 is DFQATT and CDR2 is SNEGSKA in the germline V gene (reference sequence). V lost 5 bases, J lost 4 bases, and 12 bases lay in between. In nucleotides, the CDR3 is TGCAGTGCTGCCTGGACGGATTACGAGCAGTACGTC. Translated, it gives CSAAWTDYEQYV.

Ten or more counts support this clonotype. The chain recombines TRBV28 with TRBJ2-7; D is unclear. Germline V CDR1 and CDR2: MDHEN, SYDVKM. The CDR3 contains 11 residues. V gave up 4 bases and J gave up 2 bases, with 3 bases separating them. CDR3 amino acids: CASSSPYEQYV. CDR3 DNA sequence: TGTGCCAGCAGTTCGCCCTACGAGCAGTACGTC.

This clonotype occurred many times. The CDR3 DNA reads as TGCAGTGCCCCCCTTGTGGATACTCAGCCCCAGCATTTT. Its protein is CSAPLVDTQPQHF. This chain connects TRBV20-1 to TRBJ1-5; D is unresolved. With 6 bases removed from V and 6 bases from J, the gap between germline ends came to 15 bases. Germline V gene data show CDR1 as DFQATT and CDR2 as SNEGSKA (reference sequence). The CDR3 contains 13 residues.

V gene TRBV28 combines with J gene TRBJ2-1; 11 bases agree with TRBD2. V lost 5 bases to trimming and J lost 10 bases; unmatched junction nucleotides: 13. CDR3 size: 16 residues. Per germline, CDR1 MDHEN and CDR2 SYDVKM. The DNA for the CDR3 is TGTGCCAGCAGTACACACGGGACTAGCGGCCCTGCCGAGCAGTTCTTC. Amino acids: CASSTHGTSGPAEQFF.

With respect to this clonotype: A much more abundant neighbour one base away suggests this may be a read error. The CDR3 loop is CASSTGTGGLTQYF. Here the CDR3 DNA reads TGTGCCAGCAGTACCGGGACAGGAGGATTGACCCAGTACTTC. V usage is TRBV27 and J usage is TRBJ2-5; 8 nucleotides line up with TRBD1. The J segment lost 7 bases and the V segment lost 5 bases, leaving 9 bases of the junction unmatched. Per the germline V gene, CDR1 is MNHEY and CDR2 is SMNVEV (reference sequence). The CDR3 consists of 14 residues.

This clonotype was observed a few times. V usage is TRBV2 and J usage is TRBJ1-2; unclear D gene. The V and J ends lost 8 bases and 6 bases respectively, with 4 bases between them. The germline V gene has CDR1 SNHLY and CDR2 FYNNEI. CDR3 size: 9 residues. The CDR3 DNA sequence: TGTGCCAGCCAGAATGGCTACACCTTC. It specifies CASQNGYTF. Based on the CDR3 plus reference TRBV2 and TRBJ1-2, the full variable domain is EPEVTQTPSHQVTQMGQEVILRCVPISNHLYFYWYRQILGQKVEFLVSFYNNEISEKSEIFDDQFSVERPDGSNFTLKIRSTKLEDSAMYFCASQNGYTFGSGTRLTVV.

CDR3 in amino acids: CASSWADTQYF. For the CDR3, the DNA is TGTGCCAGCAGTTGGGCAGATACGCAGTATTTT. This chain uses TRBV6-1 with TRBJ2-3; D call uncertain. V shed 5 bases and J shed 4 bases, with 4 bases lying between them. Germline V lookup: CDR1 MNHNS, CDR2 SASEGT. The CDR3 runs 11 residues.

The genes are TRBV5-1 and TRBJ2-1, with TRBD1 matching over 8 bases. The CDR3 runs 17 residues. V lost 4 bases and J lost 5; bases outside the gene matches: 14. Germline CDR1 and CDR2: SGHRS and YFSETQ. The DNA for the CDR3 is TGCGCCAGCAGCCTTTACGGTAACTTGGGACAGGACAATGAGCAGTTCTTC. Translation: CASSLYGNLGQDNEQFF. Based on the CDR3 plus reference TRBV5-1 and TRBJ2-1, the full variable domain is KAGVTQTPRYLIKTRGQQVTLSCSPISGHRSVSWYQQTPGQGLQFLFEYFSETQRNKGNFPGRFSGRQFSNSRSEMNVSTLELGDSALYLCASSLYGNLGQDNEQFFGPGTRLTVL.

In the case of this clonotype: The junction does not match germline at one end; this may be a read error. CDR3 loop: CSARGGTSERTGGLFF. CDR3 sequence (DNA): TGCAGTGCTAGAGGGGGGACTAGCGAGCGCACCGGGGGGCTGTTTTTT. This chain connects TRBV20-1 to TRBJ2-2; 10 nucleotides align to TRBD2. Germline V lookup: CDR1 DFQATT, CDR2 SNEGSKA (reference sequence). The CDR3 has 16 amino acids.

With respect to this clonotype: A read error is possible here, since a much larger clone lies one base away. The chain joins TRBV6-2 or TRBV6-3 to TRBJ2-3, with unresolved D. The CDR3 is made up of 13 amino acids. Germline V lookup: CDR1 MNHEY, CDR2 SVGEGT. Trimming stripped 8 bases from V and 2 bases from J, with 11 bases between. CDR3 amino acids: CASGWSTTDTQYF. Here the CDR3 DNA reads TGTGCCAGCGGGTGGAGTACCACAGATACGCAGTATTTT.

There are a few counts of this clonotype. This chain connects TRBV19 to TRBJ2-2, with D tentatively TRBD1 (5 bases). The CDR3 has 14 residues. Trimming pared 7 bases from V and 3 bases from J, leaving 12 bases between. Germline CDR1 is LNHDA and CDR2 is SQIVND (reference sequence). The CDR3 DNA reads TGTGCCAGTAAGGGGTCGATAGACACCGGGGAGCTGTTTTTT. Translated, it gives CASKGSIDTGELFF.

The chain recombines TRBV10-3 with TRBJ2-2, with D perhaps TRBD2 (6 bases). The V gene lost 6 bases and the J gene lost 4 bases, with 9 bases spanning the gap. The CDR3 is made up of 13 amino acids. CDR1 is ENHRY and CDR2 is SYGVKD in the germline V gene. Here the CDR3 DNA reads TGTGCCATCAGAGGAGGGAGCACCGGGGAGCTGTTTTTT. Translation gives CAIRGGSTGELFF.

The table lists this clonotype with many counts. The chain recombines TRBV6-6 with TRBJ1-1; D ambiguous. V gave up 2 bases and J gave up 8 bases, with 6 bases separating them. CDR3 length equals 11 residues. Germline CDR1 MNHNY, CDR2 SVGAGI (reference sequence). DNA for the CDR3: TGTGCCAGCAGTTACGTTTTCGAAGCTTTCTTT. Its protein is CASSYVFEAFF.

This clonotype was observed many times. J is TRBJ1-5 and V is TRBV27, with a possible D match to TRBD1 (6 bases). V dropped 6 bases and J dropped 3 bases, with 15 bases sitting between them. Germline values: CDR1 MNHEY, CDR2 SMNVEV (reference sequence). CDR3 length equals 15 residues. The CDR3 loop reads CASRGHPVLNQPQHF. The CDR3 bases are TGTGCCAGCAGGGGACATCCAGTCCTCAATCAGCCCCAGCATTTT.

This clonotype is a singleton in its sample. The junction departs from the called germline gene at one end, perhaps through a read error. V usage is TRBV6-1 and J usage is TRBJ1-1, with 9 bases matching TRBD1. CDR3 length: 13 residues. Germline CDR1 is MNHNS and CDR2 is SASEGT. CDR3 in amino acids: CARSGDRVETAFF. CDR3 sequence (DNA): TGTGCCCGCAGTGGGGACAGGGTGGAAACGGCTTTCTTT.

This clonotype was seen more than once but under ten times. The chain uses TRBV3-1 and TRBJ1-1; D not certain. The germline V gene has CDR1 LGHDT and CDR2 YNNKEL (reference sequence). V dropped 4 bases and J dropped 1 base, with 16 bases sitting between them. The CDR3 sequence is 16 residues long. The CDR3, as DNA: TGTGCCAGCAGCCCCCACAAGGGTAAGGGGAACACTGAAGCTTTCTTT. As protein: CASSPHKGKGNTEAFF.

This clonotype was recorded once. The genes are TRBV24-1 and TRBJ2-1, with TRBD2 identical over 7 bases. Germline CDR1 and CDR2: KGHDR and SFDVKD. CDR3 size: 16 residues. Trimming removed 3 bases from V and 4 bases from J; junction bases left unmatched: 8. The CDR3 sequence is CATSDTALADYNEQFF. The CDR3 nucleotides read TGTGCCACCAGTGATACCGCCCTAGCGGATTACAATGAGCAGTTCTTC.

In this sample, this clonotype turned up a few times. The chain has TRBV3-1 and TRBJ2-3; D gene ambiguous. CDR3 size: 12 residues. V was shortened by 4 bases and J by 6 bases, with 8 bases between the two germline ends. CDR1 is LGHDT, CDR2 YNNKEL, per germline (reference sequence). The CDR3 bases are TGTGCCAGCAGCCCCCGGCCGGATACGCAGTATTTT. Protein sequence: CASSPRPDTQYF.

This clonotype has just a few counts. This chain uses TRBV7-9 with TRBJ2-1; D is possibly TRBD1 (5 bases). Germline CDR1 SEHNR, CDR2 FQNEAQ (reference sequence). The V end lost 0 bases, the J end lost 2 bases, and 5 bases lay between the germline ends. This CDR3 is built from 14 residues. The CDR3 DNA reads TGTGCCAGCAGCTTAGCGACAGCCTACAATGAGCAGTTCTTC. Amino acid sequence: CASSLATAYNEQFF.

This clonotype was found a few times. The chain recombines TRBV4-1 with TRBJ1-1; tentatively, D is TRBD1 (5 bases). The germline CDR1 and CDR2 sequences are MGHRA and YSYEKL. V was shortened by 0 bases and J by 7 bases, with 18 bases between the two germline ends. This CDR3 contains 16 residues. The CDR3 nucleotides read TGCGCCAGCAGCCAAGATACGGGACCCCCTAGACTTGAAGCTTTCTTT. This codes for CASSQDTGPPRLEAFF.

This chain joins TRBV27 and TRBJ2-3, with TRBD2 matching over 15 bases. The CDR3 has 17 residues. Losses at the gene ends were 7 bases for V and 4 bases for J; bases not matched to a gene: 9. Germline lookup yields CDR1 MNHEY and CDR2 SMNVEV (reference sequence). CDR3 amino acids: CASIPIGLAGGADTQYF. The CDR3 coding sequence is TGTGCCAGCATCCCGATAGGACTAGCGGGGGGGGCAGATACGCAGTATTTT.

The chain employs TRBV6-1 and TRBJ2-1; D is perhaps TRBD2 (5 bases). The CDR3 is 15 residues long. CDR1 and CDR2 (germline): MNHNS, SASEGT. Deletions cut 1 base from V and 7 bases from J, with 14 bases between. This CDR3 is CASSEGTASGNEQFF. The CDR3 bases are TGTGCCAGCAGTGAAGGGACCGCCTCGGGAAATGAGCAGTTCTTC.

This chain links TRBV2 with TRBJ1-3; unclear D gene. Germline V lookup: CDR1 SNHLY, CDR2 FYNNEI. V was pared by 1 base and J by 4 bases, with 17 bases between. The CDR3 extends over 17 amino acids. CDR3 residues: CASSEGSEGELGNTIYF. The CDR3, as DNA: TGTGCCAGCAGTGAAGGGTCTGAGGGAGAGCTGGGAAACACCATATATTTT.

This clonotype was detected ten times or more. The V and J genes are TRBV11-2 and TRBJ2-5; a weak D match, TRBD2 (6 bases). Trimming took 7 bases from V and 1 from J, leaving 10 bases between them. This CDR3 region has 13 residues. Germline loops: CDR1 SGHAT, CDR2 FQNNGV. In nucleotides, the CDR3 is TGTGCCAGCAACCGGAGGGGCCAAGAGACCCAGTACTTC. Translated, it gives CASNRRGQETQYF.

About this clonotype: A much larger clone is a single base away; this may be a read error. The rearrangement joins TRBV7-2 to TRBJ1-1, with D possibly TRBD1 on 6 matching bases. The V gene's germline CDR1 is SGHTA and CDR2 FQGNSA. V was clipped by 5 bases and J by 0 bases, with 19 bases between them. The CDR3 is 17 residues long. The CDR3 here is CASSPGGGQNMNTEAFF. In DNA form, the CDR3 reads TGTGCCAGCAGCCCAGGAGGGGGACAAAACATGAACACTGAAGCTTTCTTT.

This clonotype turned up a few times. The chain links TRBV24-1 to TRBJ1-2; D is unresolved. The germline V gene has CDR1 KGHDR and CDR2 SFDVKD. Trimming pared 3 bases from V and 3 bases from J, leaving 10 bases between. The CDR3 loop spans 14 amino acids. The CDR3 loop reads CATSDPGQYYGYTF. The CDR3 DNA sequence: TGTGCCACCAGTGATCCCGGGCAGTACTATGGCTACACCTTC.

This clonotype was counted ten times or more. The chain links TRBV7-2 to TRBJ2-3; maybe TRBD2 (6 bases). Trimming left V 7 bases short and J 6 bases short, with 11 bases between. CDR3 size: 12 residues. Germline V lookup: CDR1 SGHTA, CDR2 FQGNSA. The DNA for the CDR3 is TGTGCCAGCAACGCCGGAGGGGATACGCAGTATTTT. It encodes CASNAGGDTQYF. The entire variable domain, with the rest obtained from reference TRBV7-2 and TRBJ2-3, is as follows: GAGVSQSPSNKVTEKGKDVELRCDPISGHTALYWYRQSLGQGLEFLIYFQGNSAPDKSGLPSDRFSAERTGGSVSTLTIQRTQQEDSAVYLCASNAGGDTQYFGPGTRLTVL.

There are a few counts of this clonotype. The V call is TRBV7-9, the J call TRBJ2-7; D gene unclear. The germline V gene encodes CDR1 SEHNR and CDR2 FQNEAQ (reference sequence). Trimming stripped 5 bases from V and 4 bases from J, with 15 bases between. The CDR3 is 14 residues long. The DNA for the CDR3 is TGTGCCAGCAGCCCAAGTGGGGTCAGATACGAGCAGTACGTC. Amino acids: CASSPSGVRYEQYV.

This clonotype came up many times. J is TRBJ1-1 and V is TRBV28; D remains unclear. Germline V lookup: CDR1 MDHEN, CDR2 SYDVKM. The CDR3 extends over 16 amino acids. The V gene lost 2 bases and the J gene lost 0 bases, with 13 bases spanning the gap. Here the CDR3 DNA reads TGTGCCAGCAGTTTAGGGCGGGGTCCCATGAACACTGAAGCTTTCTTT. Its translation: CASSLGRGPMNTEAFF.